Sequencing of this T cell receptor beta chain was carried out in a study of OX40 agonist ivuxolimab in advanced cancers. Assay: immunoSEQ multiplex PCR; the TCRdb copy retains only in-frame clones and omits some. The repertoire has more than 65,000 clones, roughly 81% of them found once; the top ten carry less than 5.5%. Trimming took 5 bases from V and 7 from J, leaving 15 bases between them. Germline V gene data show CDR1 as MGHRA and CDR2 as YSYEKL. The CDR3 runs to 14 residues. This chain uses TRBV4-1 with TRBJ2-1, with D possibly TRBD2 on 6 matching bases. The receptor was isolated from an adult with an advanced solid tumor such as melanoma, head and neck, liver or kidney cancer. This specimen was CD4+ or CD8+ T cells sorted from blood, taken in a trial of the OX40 agonist ivuxolimab. The CDR3 nucleotides read TGCGCCAGCAGCGCCGTCGGGAGTGGAAATGAGCAGTTCTTC. This gives the protein CASSAVGSGNEQFF.